A few counts support the clone carrying this T cell receptor beta chain. Its specificity is unknown. The data were obtained in a study of T-cell reconstitution after alpha-beta-depleted transplantation in children. General observations from the study: Day-60 TCRbeta diversity that was high in some patients was derived from surviving recipient T cells and thymic progenitors. Where alpha-beta T cells came from about two months after transplant was reportedly several hundred expanded graft clones.

During its preparation, the TCRbeta library received unique molecular identifiers. TCRdb ran MiXCR on the PCR reads and lists one entry per CDR3 protein. The table records approximately 800,000 distinct CDR3 sequences, 16% of them present only once. The CDR3 length is 10 residues. V gave up 7 bases and J gave up 5 bases, with 8 bases separating them. Germline lookup yields CDR1 SQVTM and CDR2 ANQGSEA. The source material was PBMCs, mostly from graft donor cells, sampled 360 days after TCRalphabeta/CD19-depleted stem cell transplant. The receptor comes from a male patient under 18 who had a stem cell transplant for acute lymphoblastic leukemia, so the T cells may come from the graft donor. The gene calls are TRBV29-1 and TRBJ1-1, with unresolved D. CDR3 protein: CSAWLTEAFF. The CDR3 DNA follows: TGCAGCGCCTGGCTGACTGAAGCTTTCTTT.